A selection of T cell receptor beta chains follows, all from one sample in a study of identical twins. TCRdb analysed the 5' RACE reads with MiXCR anew, one entry per CDR3 protein. Among 270,000 or so distinct CDR3 sequences, roughly 8.7% were seen once, and the ten largest hold less than 4%. These sequences were also reported in another study, on yellow fever vaccine responses in identical twins.

The sample comprised CD8+ T cells sorted from blood. The receptors here all came from a woman in her late teens or twenties in good health. Each CDR3 is given with its conserved first and last residue. Fields, in order: J gene, D gene, V gene, clone size, CDR3 DNA, CDR3 protein. D genes are given only for firm matches. Where a row states a size, it is once, few, many or the class of an expanded clone; other rows omit it.

j_call: TRBJ2-7; d_call: TRBD2; v_call: TRBV15; clone_size: .; cdr3_nt: TGTGCCACCAGCAGAGATTTGGCTAGCGGGAGCTACGAGCAGTACTTC; cdr3_aa: CATSRDLASGSYEQYF
j_call: TRBJ2-7; d_call: .; v_call: TRBV25-1; clone_size: few; cdr3_nt: TGTGCCAGCAGTGAGCCCGGCGGGGCCCACTCCTACGAGCAGTACTTC; cdr3_aa: CASSEPGGAHSYEQYF
j_call: TRBJ2-1; d_call: .; v_call: TRBV6-5; clone_size: .; cdr3_nt: TGTGCCAGCAGTTACTCGAACAACAATGAGCAGTTCTTC; cdr3_aa: CASSYSNNNEQFF
j_call: TRBJ2-1; d_call: TRBD1; v_call: TRBV3-1; clone_size: many; cdr3_nt: TGTGCCAGCAGCCATCCGACAGGGTTCTGGAAGAATGAGCAGTTCTTC; cdr3_aa: CASSHPTGFWKNEQFF
j_call: TRBJ1-4; d_call: .; v_call: TRBV3-1; clone_size: medium-sized; cdr3_nt: TGTGCCAGCAGCCAAGAAGGGAACGAGGTTGAAAAACTGTTTTTT; cdr3_aa: CASSQEGNEVEKLFF
j_call: TRBJ2-1; d_call: .; v_call: TRBV5-6; clone_size: .; cdr3_nt: TGTGCCAGCAGCTCCGCTGGGTCTGATGAGCAGTTCTTC; cdr3_aa: CASSSAGSDEQFF
j_call: TRBJ2-7; d_call: TRBD1; v_call: TRBV20-1; clone_size: few; cdr3_nt: TGCAGTGCCGGCCGGGGACAGCTCTACGAGCAGTACTTC; cdr3_aa: CSAGRGQLYEQYF
j_call: TRBJ2-7; d_call: TRBD2; v_call: TRBV14; clone_size: many; cdr3_nt: TGTGCCAGCAGCCCTTGGGGAGGGGCCGCCCAGGTATGGCAGTACTTC; cdr3_aa: CASSPWGGAAQVWQYF
j_call: TRBJ2-7; d_call: TRBD2; v_call: TRBV27; clone_size: few; cdr3_nt: TGTGCCAGCAGTTTAAAGCCTAGCGGGGCCTTATACGAGCAGTACTTC; cdr3_aa: CASSLKPSGALYEQYF
j_call: TRBJ2-7; d_call: TRBD1; v_call: TRBV4-3; clone_size: many; cdr3_nt: TGCGCCAGCAGCCAGGGACAGGCGTACGAGCAGTACTTC; cdr3_aa: CASSQGQAYEQYF
j_call: TRBJ2-1; d_call: .; v_call: TRBV6-4; clone_size: .; cdr3_nt: TGTGCCAGCAGTGACGGACATGAGGGGAATGAGCAGTTCTTC; cdr3_aa: CASSDGHEGNEQFF
j_call: TRBJ2-7; d_call: TRBD2; v_call: TRBV5-1; clone_size: .; cdr3_nt: TGCGCCAGCAGCCAAGCGGGGGCCTCCTACGAGCAGTACTTC; cdr3_aa: CASSQAGASYEQYF
j_call: TRBJ2-7; d_call: TRBD1; v_call: TRBV6-2/TRBV6-3; clone_size: .; cdr3_nt: TGTGCCAGCAGTGTCGAGACAGGGAAGGCCTACGAGCAGTACTTC; cdr3_aa: CASSVETGKAYEQYF
j_call: TRBJ2-1; d_call: TRBD2; v_call: TRBV20-1; clone_size: .; cdr3_nt: TGCAGTGCTAGAGGGGTAGCGGGAGCGTCCTACAATGAGCAGTTCTTC; cdr3_aa: CSARGVAGASYNEQFF
j_call: TRBJ2-7; d_call: .; v_call: TRBV18; clone_size: .; cdr3_nt: TGTGCCAGCTCACCGCCTGGTTTCGCCTACGAGCAGTACTTC; cdr3_aa: CASSPPGFAYEQYF
j_call: TRBJ2-7; d_call: .; v_call: TRBV2; clone_size: .; cdr3_nt: TGTGCCAGCAGTGGAGGACATTACGAGCAGTACTTC; cdr3_aa: CASSGGHYEQYF
j_call: TRBJ2-7; d_call: .; v_call: TRBV28; clone_size: few; cdr3_nt: TGTGCCAGCAGAGACATCTTACTCGTCTACGAGCAGTACTTC; cdr3_aa: CASRDILLVYEQYF
j_call: TRBJ1-3; d_call: .; v_call: TRBV6-2/TRBV6-3; clone_size: few; cdr3_nt: TGTGCCAGCAGTTACTCACCCGGCTCTGGAAACACCATATATTTT; cdr3_aa: CASSYSPGSGNTIYF
j_call: TRBJ2-2; d_call: TRBD1; v_call: TRBV29-1; clone_size: few; cdr3_nt: TGCAGCGTTGAGGGGACAGAGAACACCGGGGAGCTGTTTTTT; cdr3_aa: CSVEGTENTGELFF
j_call: TRBJ1-1; d_call: .; v_call: TRBV20-1; clone_size: many; cdr3_nt: TGCAGTGCTAGTTCTATCTATGAGAACACTGAAGCTTTCTTT; cdr3_aa: CSASSIYENTEAFF
j_call: TRBJ2-7; d_call: TRBD1; v_call: TRBV6-5; clone_size: .; cdr3_nt: TGTGCCAGCACGGGACAGGGGGAGCAGTACTTC; cdr3_aa: CASTGQGEQYF
j_call: TRBJ1-5; d_call: .; v_call: TRBV12-3/TRBV12-4; clone_size: .; cdr3_nt: TGTGCCAGCACTTTAGAGTCCCTTCAGCCCCAGCATTTT; cdr3_aa: CASTLESLQPQHF
j_call: TRBJ1-6; d_call: TRBD1; v_call: TRBV4-1; clone_size: .; cdr3_nt: TGCGCCAGCAGCCAATTCAGGGGGGGCTATAATTCACCCCTCCACTTT; cdr3_aa: CASSQFRGGYNSPLHF
j_call: TRBJ2-7; d_call: .; v_call: TRBV20-1; clone_size: few; cdr3_nt: TGCAGTGCTAGAGGGGGAACCCCCTACGAGCAGTACTTC; cdr3_aa: CSARGGTPYEQYF
j_call: TRBJ2-7; d_call: .; v_call: TRBV7-2; clone_size: few; cdr3_nt: TGTGCCAGCAGCTTAGCGCTAGAGGGGGGGTACGAGCAGTACTTC; cdr3_aa: CASSLALEGGYEQYF
j_call: TRBJ2-5; d_call: .; v_call: TRBV29-1; clone_size: .; cdr3_nt: TGCAGCGCTTATGGACGGGGAGGAGAGACCCAGTACTTC; cdr3_aa: CSAYGRGGETQYF
j_call: TRBJ1-3; d_call: .; v_call: TRBV7-9; clone_size: few; cdr3_nt: TGTGCCAGCGCCAGGCTAGCTGGAAACACCATATATTTT; cdr3_aa: CASARLAGNTIYF
j_call: TRBJ2-3; d_call: TRBD2; v_call: TRBV20-1; clone_size: .; cdr3_nt: TGCAGTTCGGCCGGGGGGTTGCCAGATACGCAGTATTTT; cdr3_aa: CSSAGGLPDTQYF
j_call: TRBJ2-7; d_call: .; v_call: TRBV7-9; clone_size: many; cdr3_nt: TGTGCCAGCAGCTTAGTAGAAGGGTCGCCCTACGAGCAGTACTTC; cdr3_aa: CASSLVEGSPYEQYF
j_call: TRBJ2-7; d_call: .; v_call: TRBV7-6; clone_size: .; cdr3_nt: TGTGCCAGCAGCATCGGACCCCAAGCCTCTTACGAGCAGTACTTC; cdr3_aa: CASSIGPQASYEQYF
j_call: TRBJ2-3; d_call: .; v_call: TRBV4-3; clone_size: few; cdr3_nt: TGCGCCAGCAGCCATTCTTCAGATACGCAGTATTTT; cdr3_aa: CASSHSSDTQYF
j_call: TRBJ2-3; d_call: .; v_call: TRBV11-1; clone_size: few; cdr3_nt: TGTGCCAGCACCCAGGGGCAGACTAGCTTCCAGGGGGCTGTAACAGATACGCAGTATTTT; cdr3_aa: CASTQGQTSFQGAVTDTQYF
j_call: TRBJ2-5; d_call: .; v_call: TRBV20-1; clone_size: .; cdr3_nt: TGCAGTGGACTATACCAAGAGACCCAGTACTTC; cdr3_aa: CSGLYQETQYF
j_call: TRBJ1-1; d_call: .; v_call: TRBV11-1; clone_size: few; cdr3_nt: TGTGCCAGCGCTCTCAGCACTGAAGCTTTCTTT; cdr3_aa: CASALSTEAFF
j_call: TRBJ2-1; d_call: .; v_call: TRBV12-3/TRBV12-4; clone_size: many; cdr3_nt: TGTGCCAGCAGTTTCAGTAGTTTATTCGACAATGAGCAGTTCTTC; cdr3_aa: CASSFSSLFDNEQFF
j_call: TRBJ2-2; d_call: .; v_call: TRBV5-5; clone_size: .; cdr3_nt: TGTGCCAGCAGCTTGGCCCAGAAACCCACCGGGGAGCTGTTTTTT; cdr3_aa: CASSLAQKPTGELFF